These 15 T cell receptor beta chains originate from one sample sequenced in a study of shared clonotypes between healthy human individuals. TCRdb's copy holds only in-frame clones and misses some; the assay was immunoSEQ multiplex PCR. The table has over a million clones, 95% to 97% seen once. The sequenced material came from naive CD4+ T cells sorted from blood. Subset noted: CD45RA+ positively selected. The receptors stem from a young man in good health.

The rearrangement joins TRBV7-2 to TRBJ2-1, with TRBD1 identical over 7 bases. The CDR3 runs to 15 residues. V trimming: 6 bases; J trimming: 8 bases; junction bases outside the gene matches: 13. Germline values: CDR1 SGHTA, CDR2 FQGNSA. The CDR3 sequence: CASRPRTGLRDEQFF. As DNA, the CDR3 is TGTGCCAGCAGACCGAGGACAGGTCTCCGCGATGAGCAGTTCTTC.

The chain employs TRBV9 and TRBJ1-1, with no clear D. Trimming took off 8 bases at V and 8 bases at J, with 13 bases between the two ends. This CDR3 spans 11 amino acids. Germline loops: CDR1 SGDLS, CDR2 YYNGEE. CDR3 in DNA: TGTGCCAGAGGGCAACACCTAGAAGCTTTCTTT. Amino acids: CARGQHLEAFF.

V usage is TRBV5-1 and J usage is TRBJ2-1, with D perhaps TRBD1 (6 bases). V gave up 4 bases and J gave up 0 bases, with 14 bases separating them. This CDR3 spans 16 amino acids. Germline V gives CDR1 SGHRS, CDR2 YFSETQ. This CDR3 reads CASSPQGGISYNEQFF. The CDR3 nucleotides read TGCGCCAGCAGCCCACAGGGTGGGATCTCCTACAATGAGCAGTTCTTC.

The V and J genes are TRBV19 and TRBJ2-4; D possibly uses TRBD1 or TRBD2 (5 bases each). This CDR3 spans 13 amino acids. V lost 9 bases and J lost 8, with 17 bases in between. CDR1 is LNHDA, CDR2 SQIVND, per germline (reference sequence). The CDR3 here is CASQGRPGDIQYF. The DNA for the CDR3 is TGTGCCAGCCAGGGACGACCGGGCGACATTCAGTACTTC.

V usage is TRBV19 and J usage is TRBJ2-1; 7 bases agree with TRBD2. Germline V gene data show CDR1 as LNHDA and CDR2 as SQIVND (reference sequence). CDR3 size: 15 residues. J lost 0 bases, V lost 5 bases, and 4 bases had no gene match. The CDR3 coding sequence is TGTGCCAGTAGTCCGCGGGGGAGCTCCTACAATGAGCAGTTCTTC. The encoded protein is CASSPRGSSYNEQFF.

The J gene is TRBJ1-5, the V gene TRBV19; 8 bases fit TRBD1. This CDR3 has 16 amino acids. V was clipped by 4 bases and J by 2 bases; unmatched bases: 7. Germline V gene sequence: CDR1 LNHDA, CDR2 SQIVND (reference sequence). The DNA for the CDR3 is TGTGCCAGTAGTACGACGCCGGGACAGGGCAATCAGCCCCAGCATTTT. This gives the protein CASSTTPGQGNQPQHF.

CDR3 sequence: CASSSRRGGRQGPSYGYTF. In nucleotides, the CDR3 is TGTGCCAGCAGTTCCCGTCGTGGGGGTCGACAGGGGCCGAGCTATGGCTACACCTTC. The V and J genes are TRBV27 and TRBJ1-2; TRBD1 agrees at 8 bases. From germline, CDR1 is MNHEY and CDR2 SMNVEV (reference sequence). The CDR3 consists of 19 residues. Germline trimming cut 4 bases from V and 4 bases from J; bases unmatched to any gene: 20.

The J gene is TRBJ2-2, the V gene TRBV7-3, with no clear D. The germline CDR1 and CDR2 sequences are SGHTA and FQGTGA. The CDR3 runs to 12 residues. The V gene lost 5 bases and the J gene lost 5 bases, with 6 bases spanning the gap. The CDR3 loop is CASSTGTGELFF. The CDR3 DNA follows: TGTGCCAGCAGCACCGGGACCGGGGAGCTGTTTTTT.

This clone was observed once. This chain links TRBV7-7 with TRBJ2-7; D is perhaps TRBD1 (6 bases). This CDR3 is built from 15 residues. The germline V and J ends were trimmed by 5 bases and 4 bases, with 18 bases remaining between them. Germline CDR1 is SSHAT and CDR2 is FNYEAQ (reference sequence). CDR3 bases: TGTGCCAGCAGCCAAGGGGGTCAAGAAGAATACGAGCAGTACTTC. Residues: CASSQGGQEEYEQYF.

The chain has TRBV4-2 and TRBJ2-7, with 11 nucleotides matching TRBD2. V shed 3 bases, J shed 5 bases, and the junction held 9 bases outside the gene matches. Per germline, CDR1 LGHNA and CDR2 YNFKEQ. The CDR3 is 16 residues long. The CDR3 loop is CASSQPLAGGSHEQYF. CDR3 DNA: TGTGCCAGCAGCCAGCCTCTAGCGGGAGGAAGTCACGAGCAGTACTTC.

J is TRBJ2-1 and V is TRBV5-6, with a possible D match to TRBD1 (5 bases). This CDR3 is built from 17 residues. Germline lookup yields CDR1 SGHDT and CDR2 YYEEEE. The V end was cut by 4 bases, the J end by 5 bases, with 22 bases between. CDR3 protein: CASSARTKLMSNNEQFF. In nucleotides, the CDR3 is TGTGCCAGCAGCGCAAGGACAAAGTTAATGTCCAACAATGAGCAGTTCTTC. Full variable domain (remainder filled in from reference TRBV5-6 and TRBJ2-1): DAGVTQSPTHLIKTRGQQVTLRCSPKSGHDTVSWYQQALGQGPQFIFQYYEEEERQRGNFPDRFSGHQFPNYSSELNVNALLLGDSALYLCASSARTKLMSNNEQFFGPGTRLTVL.

The V call is TRBV28, the J call TRBJ2-2; D not certain. CDR3 length: 13 amino acids. CDR1 is MDHEN, CDR2 SYDVKM, per germline. The V and J ends lost 2 bases and 6 bases respectively, with 7 bases between them. DNA for the CDR3: TGTGCCAGCAGTTTACGCTCCCCCGGGGAGCTGTTTTTT. This sequence encodes CASSLRSPGELFF. Drawing the rest from reference TRBV28 and TRBJ2-2, the complete variable domain is DVKVTQSSRYLVKRTGEKVFLECVQDMDHENMFWYRQDPGLGLRLIYFSYDVKMKEKGDIPEGYSVSREKKERFSLILESASTNQTSMYLCASSLRSPGELFFGEGSRLTVL.

V and J are TRBV25-1 and TRBJ2-2; the D is unclear. With 2 bases removed from V and 2 bases from J, the gap between germline ends came to 9 bases. The CDR3 length is 15 residues. Germline values: CDR1 MGHDK, CDR2 SYGVNS. The CDR3 loop reads CASSERTANTGELFF. The DNA of the CDR3 is TGTGCCAGCAGTGAACGGACGGCTAACACCGGGGAGCTGTTTTTT.

The V gene is TRBV6-6, the J gene TRBJ2-1, with 7 bases matching TRBD1. J gave up 7 bases and V 4 bases, and 7 bases lay outside the gene matches. Germline CDR1 reads MNHNY; CDR2 reads SVGAGI (reference sequence). The CDR3 spans 14 residues. Written as DNA, the CDR3 is TGTGCCAGCAGTTTTGACAGGGAAGGGAATGAGCAGTTCTTC. Its protein product is CASSFDREGNEQFF.

The chain joins TRBV7-6 to TRBJ1-4; D uncertain. V lost 5 bases, J lost 0 bases, and 22 bases lay in between. The germline V gene has CDR1 SGHVS and CDR2 FNYEAQ. The length of the CDR3 is 19 residues. The CDR3 region is CASSKLIPGGVATNEKLFF. CDR3 in DNA: TGTGCCAGCAGCAAGCTTATCCCGGGTGGAGTTGCAACTAATGAAAAACTGTTTTTT.